These 21 T cell receptor beta chains were all obtained from the same sample, sequenced in a study of PD-1 blockade in classical Hodgkin lymphoma. Indicated time point: cycle 4 day 1 (C4D1), after six to seven weeks of nivolumab. After autologous stem cell transplantation all patients relapsed, and prior brentuximab vedotin exposure differed between cohorts. Thawed PBMCs yielded CD4+ T cells through magnetic negative selection. Here immunoSEQ multiplex PCR was the method, and the copy in TCRdb shows in-frame clones only, minus some. The sample records 13,000 or so clones, about four fifths being singletons. Here the sequenced sample was CD4+ T cells from blood, taken before the fourth cycle of nivolumab. These receptors originate from a human donor with classical Hodgkin lymphoma.

The genes are TRBV5-1 and TRBJ2-7; 9 bases fit TRBD2. Germline CDR1 and CDR2: SGHRS and YFSETQ. The CDR3 totals 16 residues. V lost 4 bases and J lost 2; bases outside the gene matches: 10. For the CDR3, the DNA is TGCGCCAGCAGCCAGGGTGTTGCGGGGGGGCCCTACGAGCAGTACTTC. Its translation is CASSQGVAGGPYEQYF.

This sequence joins TRBV29-1 and TRBJ1-2; no reliable D call. The length of the CDR3 is 13 residues. V lost 2 bases and J 2 bases, leaving 9 bases between the germline ends. Germline CDR1 and CDR2: SQVTM and ANQGSEA. The DNA for the CDR3 is TGCAGCGTTGAAACGGGCAGGAACTATGGCTACACCTTC. Translating it yields CSVETGRNYGYTF.

V gene TRBV9 combines with J gene TRBJ1-3; no clear D gene. Trimming removed 0 bases at V and 3 bases at J, with 7 bases between. This CDR3 is built from 14 residues. Germline V gene lookup returns CDR1 SGDLS and CDR2 YYNGEE. CDR3: CASSVEGGGNTIYF. The CDR3 region has the DNA TGTGCCAGCAGCGTAGAGGGAGGTGGAAACACCATATATTTT.

This chain joins TRBV5-8 and TRBJ1-1; 9 nucleotides line up with TRBD1. V dropped 5 bases and J dropped 4; count of bases not matched to a gene: 3. Per germline, CDR1 SGHTS and CDR2 YDEGEE. The CDR3 covers 13 residues. The CDR3 DNA is TGTGCCAGCAGAGTGACAGGGGGCACTGAAGCTTTCTTT. This sequence encodes CASRVTGGTEAFF.

The chain carries TRBV5-1 and TRBJ2-7; D is unclear. The CDR3 runs 14 residues. The germline gives CDR1 SGHRS, CDR2 YFSETQ. Trimming cost V 1 base and J 2 bases, with 10 bases left between them. The CDR3 reads CASSLKGPTYEQYF. The CDR3, as DNA: TGCGCCAGCAGCTTGAAGGGTCCCACCTACGAGCAGTACTTC.

The chain uses TRBV29-1 and TRBJ1-1; perhaps TRBD1 as D (5 bases). This CDR3 spans 16 amino acids. Germline assignment: CDR1 SQVTM and CDR2 ANQGSEA. Trimming stripped 3 bases from V and 1 base from J, with 18 bases between. CDR3 sequence: CSVEDWGGHPNTEAFF. CDR3 bases: TGCAGCGTTGAGGATTGGGGAGGACACCCGAACACTGAAGCTTTCTTT.

The chain links TRBV28 to TRBJ1-2; the match to TRBD1 covers 7 bases. The CDR3 length is 14 residues. V lost 5 bases and J lost 4; bases outside the gene matches: 7. The germline CDR1 and CDR2 sequences are MDHEN and SYDVKM. The chain's CDR3 is CASSTQDRLYGYTF. CDR3 coding DNA: TGTGCCAGCAGTACTCAGGACAGGCTCTATGGCTACACCTTC.

The chain uses TRBV6-6 and TRBJ1-3; perhaps TRBD1 as D (5 bases). Germline V gene sequence: CDR1 MNHNY, CDR2 SVGAGI (reference sequence). CDR3 size: 11 residues. V lost 8 bases and J lost 7, with 9 bases in between. The CDR3 DNA sequence: TGTGCCAGCGCCCGGGGGAACACCATATATTTT. Translating gives CASARGNTIYF.

This clone appeared once. The genes are TRBV13 and TRBJ2-7, with 12 bases matching TRBD2. Trimming took 2 bases from V and 0 from J; bases not matched to a gene: 8. This CDR3 has 18 amino acids. The germline V gene has CDR1 PRHDT and CDR2 FYEKMQ (reference sequence). CDR3 region: CASSLSLGLAGSSYEQYF. CDR3 coding DNA: TGTGCCAGCAGCTTATCCCTTGGACTAGCGGGGAGCTCCTACGAGCAGTACTTC. Complete variable domain (other parts from reference TRBV13 and TRBJ2-7): AAGVIQSPRHLIKEKRETATLKCYPIPRHDTVYWYQQGPGQDPQFLISFYEKMQSDKGSIPDRFSAQQFSDYHSELNMSSLELGDSALYFCASSLSLGLAGSSYEQYFGPGTRLTVT.

This clone has more than one count but fewer than ten. The chain links TRBV7-9 to TRBJ1-1; D call uncertain. Trimming removed 1 base from V and 0 bases from J, with 9 bases in between. The CDR3 runs to 15 residues. Germline V gives CDR1 SEHNR, CDR2 FQNEAQ (reference sequence). The CDR3 protein is CASSLEGLLNTEAFF. CDR3 coding DNA: TGTGCCAGCAGCTTAGAGGGCCTGTTGAACACTGAAGCTTTCTTT. Using reference TRBV7-9 and TRBJ1-1 for the parts outside the CDR3, the full variable domain is DTGVSQNPRHKITKRGQNVTFRCDPISEHNRLYWYRQTLGQGPEFLTYFQNEAQLEKSRLLSDRFSAERPKGSFSTLEIQRTEQGDSAMYLCASSLEGLLNTEAFFGQGTRLTVV.

This clone showed up just a few times. This rearrangement joins TRBV5-4 to TRBJ1-2; 9 bases are a match to TRBD1. From germline, CDR1 is SGHNT and CDR2 YYREEE (reference sequence). Losses at the gene ends were 4 bases for V and 1 base for J; bases not matched to a gene: 8. The CDR3 is made up of 16 amino acids. The CDR3 reads CASSLPGQGSNYGYTF. The CDR3 region has the DNA TGTGCCAGCAGCCTGCCGGGACAGGGCAGTAACTATGGCTACACCTTC.

The chain combines TRBV5-4 with TRBJ2-2; 7 nucleotides match TRBD1. Germline CDR1 reads SGHNT; CDR2 reads YYREEE (reference sequence). This CDR3 comprises 15 residues. V was clipped by 3 bases and J by 0 bases; unmatched bases: 2. CDR3 in DNA: TGTGCCAGCAGCTCTGACAGGGCGAACACCGGGGAGCTGTTTTTT. Protein product: CASSSDRANTGELFF.

The V call is TRBV10-3, the J call TRBJ2-2, with D tentatively TRBD1 (6 bases). The CDR3 runs to 16 residues. From germline, CDR1 is ENHRY and CDR2 SYGVKD. V was trimmed by 8 bases and J by 2 bases, leaving 18 bases between them. CDR3 in DNA: TGTGCCATCGGGGCAGGGGAAGGGACCAACACCGGGGAGCTGTTTTTT. Translation: CAIGAGEGTNTGELFF.

The chain uses TRBV5-4 and TRBJ2-7; 9 positions match TRBD2. This CDR3 is built from 15 residues. V shed 4 bases, J shed 3 bases, and the junction held 8 bases outside the gene matches. Germline values: CDR1 SGHNT, CDR2 YYREEE (reference sequence). Here the CDR3 reads CASSRGEREVYEQYF. CDR3 sequence (DNA): TGTGCCAGCAGCCGGGGGGAGCGGGAGGTCTACGAGCAGTACTTC.

The chain combines TRBV9 with TRBJ2-4, with 11 bases that match TRBD1. This CDR3 contains 19 residues. J lost 1 base, V lost 2 bases, and 11 bases had no gene match. Germline CDR1 and CDR2: SGDLS and YYNGEE. The CDR3: CASSVGQGESISAKNIQYF. The DNA for the CDR3 is TGTGCCAGCAGCGTGGGACAGGGGGAGTCCATATCGGCCAAAAACATTCAGTACTTC. The full variable domain, its missing parts supplied by reference TRBV9 and TRBJ2-4, is DSGVTQTPKHLITATGQRVTLRCSPRSGDLSVYWYQQSLDQGLQFLIQYYNGEERAKGNILERFSAQQFPDLHSELNLSSLELGDSALYFCASSVGQGESISAKNIQYFGAGTRLSVL.

The chain uses TRBV30 and TRBJ1-1; 9 bases agree with TRBD1. V trimming: 5 bases; J trimming: 3 bases; junction bases outside the gene matches: 4. This CDR3 comprises 13 residues. Germline CDR1 and CDR2: GTSNPN and SVGIG (reference sequence). CDR3 protein: CAWGDRVDTEAFF. As DNA, the CDR3 is TGTGCCTGGGGGGACAGGGTGGACACTGAAGCTTTCTTT.

V is TRBV15 and J is TRBJ2-7, with 9 bases aligning to TRBD1. Germline V gene lookup returns CDR1 LNHNV and CDR2 YYDKDF (reference sequence). The CDR3 totals 14 residues. The V and J ends lost 4 bases and 4 bases, in that order; junction bases with no gene match: 5. The CDR3 nucleotides are TGTGCCACCAGCACTACAGGGGGCTCTTACGAGCAGTACTTC. Encoded protein: CATSTTGGSYEQYF.

The gene calls are TRBV14 and TRBJ1-1; TRBD1 agrees at 12 bases. Unmatched junction bases numbered 13, after V lost 0 bases and J lost 11 bases. The CDR3 runs 17 residues. The germline V gene has CDR1 SGHDN and CDR2 FVKESK. The CDR3 spells CASSQEGTGTGGTVAFF. The CDR3, as DNA: TGTGCCAGCAGCCAAGAGGGAACCGGGACAGGGGGCACAGTGGCTTTCTTT.

This chain connects TRBV7-9 to TRBJ1-2, with 7 bases fitting TRBD1. Germline V gene sequence: CDR1 SEHNR, CDR2 FQNEAQ (reference sequence). The CDR3 length is 15 residues. J gave up 5 bases and V 4 bases, and 10 bases lay outside the gene matches. CDR3 sequence: CASSWDVGTAYGYTF. As DNA, the CDR3 is TGTGCCAGCAGCTGGGACGTTGGGACAGCTTATGGCTACACCTTC.

The chain joins TRBV6-5 to TRBJ2-7; D may be TRBD1 (5 bases). V was pared by 7 bases and J by 3 bases, with 7 bases between. Germline V lookup: CDR1 MNHEY, CDR2 SVGAGI. CDR3 length: 11 residues. The CDR3 protein is CASNRGYEQYF. CDR3 sequence (DNA): TGTGCCAGCAATAGGGGCTACGAGCAGTACTTC.

The CDR3 is CASSSFLNYGYTF. The DNA for the CDR3 is TGTGCCAGCAGCTCTTTTCTAAACTATGGCTACACCTTC. This chain connects TRBV7-6 to TRBJ1-2; no definite D call. With 4 bases removed from V and 2 bases from J, the gap between germline ends came to 8 bases. CDR3 length: 13 residues. The germline V gene has CDR1 SGHVS and CDR2 FNYEAQ.